This T cell receptor beta chain was sequenced during a study of cytomegalovirus exposure and HLA in healthy donors. V was cut by 7 bases and J by 6 bases, with 18 bases left in between. The CDR3 contains 15 residues. Per the germline V gene, CDR1 is ENHRY and CDR2 is SYGVKD. Sampled while nominally healthy, donors likely had unrecorded immune exposures. A multiplex PCR was run with 60 Vbeta primers and 13 Jbeta primers. Measured with immunoSEQ multiplex PCR; TCRdb has only the in-frame clones, and not every one. This repertoire shows tens of thousands of clones, roughly 75% found once; its top ten account for about 7.1%.

The sequenced sample was PBMCs. This receptor was obtained from a woman younger than 45 in good health and CMV-seropositive. The J gene is TRBJ2-2, the V gene TRBV10-3; tentatively, D is TRBD1 (6 bases). CDR3 region: CAITKGQMESGELFF. Here the CDR3 DNA reads TGTGCCATCACCAAAGGACAGATGGAATCCGGGGAGCTGTTTTTT.